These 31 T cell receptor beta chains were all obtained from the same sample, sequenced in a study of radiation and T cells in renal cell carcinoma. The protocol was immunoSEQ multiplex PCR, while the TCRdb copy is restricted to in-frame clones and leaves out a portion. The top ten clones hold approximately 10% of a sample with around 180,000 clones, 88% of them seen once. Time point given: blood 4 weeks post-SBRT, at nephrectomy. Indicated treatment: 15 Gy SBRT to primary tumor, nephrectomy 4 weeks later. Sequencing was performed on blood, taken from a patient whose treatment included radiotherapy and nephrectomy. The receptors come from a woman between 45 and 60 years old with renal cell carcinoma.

The CDR3 nucleotides read TGTGCCAGCAGCCCGAGTAGGGGACAAGAGACCCAGTACTTC. The encoded protein is CASSPSRGQETQYF. The gene calls are TRBV6-5 and TRBJ2-5; possibly TRBD1 for D (5 bases). Germline V lookup: CDR1 MNHEY, CDR2 SVGAGI. The CDR3 is made up of 14 amino acids. V was shortened by 6 bases and J by 2 bases, with 13 bases between the two germline ends.

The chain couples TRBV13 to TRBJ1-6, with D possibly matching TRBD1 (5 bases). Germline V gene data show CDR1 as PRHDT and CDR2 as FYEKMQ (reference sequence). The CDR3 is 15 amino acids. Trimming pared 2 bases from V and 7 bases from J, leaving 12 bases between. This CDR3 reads CASSLQGRRNSPLHF. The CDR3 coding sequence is TGTGCCAGCAGCTTACAGGGTCGGAGGAATTCACCCCTCCACTTT. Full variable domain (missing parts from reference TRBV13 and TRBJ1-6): AAGVIQSPRHLIKEKRETATLKCYPIPRHDTVYWYQQGPGQDPQFLISFYEKMQSDKGSIPDRFSAQQFSDYHSELNMSSLELGDSALYFCASSLQGRRNSPLHFGNGTRLTVT.

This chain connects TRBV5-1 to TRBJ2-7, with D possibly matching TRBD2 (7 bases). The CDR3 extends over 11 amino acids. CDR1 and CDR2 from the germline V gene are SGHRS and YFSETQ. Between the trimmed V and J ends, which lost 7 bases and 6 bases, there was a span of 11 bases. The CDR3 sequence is CASLGGGEQYF. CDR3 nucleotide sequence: TGCGCCAGCTTGGGAGGGGGCGAGCAGTACTTC.

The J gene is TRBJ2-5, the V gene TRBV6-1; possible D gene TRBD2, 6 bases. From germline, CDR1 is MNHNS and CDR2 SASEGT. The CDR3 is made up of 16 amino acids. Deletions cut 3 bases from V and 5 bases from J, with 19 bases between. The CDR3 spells CASSEPGTELRETQYF. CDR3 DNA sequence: TGTGCCAGCAGTGAGCCCGGGACTGAGCTTCGGGAGACCCAGTACTTC.

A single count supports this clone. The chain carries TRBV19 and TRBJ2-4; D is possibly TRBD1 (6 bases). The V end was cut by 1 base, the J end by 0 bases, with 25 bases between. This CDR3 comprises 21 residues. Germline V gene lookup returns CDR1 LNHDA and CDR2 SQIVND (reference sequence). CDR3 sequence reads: CASSIGRTGTMKALAKNIQYF. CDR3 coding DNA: TGTGCCAGTAGTATAGGCCGAACCGGGACAATGAAAGCCTTAGCCAAAAACATTCAGTACTTC.

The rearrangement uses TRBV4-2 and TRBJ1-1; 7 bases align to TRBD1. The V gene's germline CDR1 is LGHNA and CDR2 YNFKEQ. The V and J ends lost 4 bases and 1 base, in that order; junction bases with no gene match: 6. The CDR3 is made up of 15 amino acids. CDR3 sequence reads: CASSRPGTENTEAFF. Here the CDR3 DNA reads TGTGCCAGCAGCCGACCCGGGACAGAGAACACTGAAGCTTTCTTT.

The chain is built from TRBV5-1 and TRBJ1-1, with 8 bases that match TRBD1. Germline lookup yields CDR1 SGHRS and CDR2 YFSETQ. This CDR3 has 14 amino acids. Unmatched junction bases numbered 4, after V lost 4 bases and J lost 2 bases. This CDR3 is CASSPGQENTEAFF. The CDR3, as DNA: TGCGCCAGCAGCCCGGGACAGGAAAACACTGAAGCTTTCTTT. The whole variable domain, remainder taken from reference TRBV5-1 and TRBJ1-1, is KAGVTQTPRYLIKTRGQQVTLSCSPISGHRSVSWYQQTPGQGLQFLFEYFSETQRNKGNFPGRFSGRQFSNSRSEMNVSTLELGDSALYLCASSPGQENTEAFFGQGTRLTVV.

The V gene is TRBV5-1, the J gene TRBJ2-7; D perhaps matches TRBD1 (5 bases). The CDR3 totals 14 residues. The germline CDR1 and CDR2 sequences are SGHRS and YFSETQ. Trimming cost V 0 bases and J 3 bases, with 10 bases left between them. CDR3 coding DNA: TGCGCCAGCAGCTTGGCCGCCAGGGACTACGAGCAGTACTTC. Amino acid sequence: CASSLAARDYEQYF.

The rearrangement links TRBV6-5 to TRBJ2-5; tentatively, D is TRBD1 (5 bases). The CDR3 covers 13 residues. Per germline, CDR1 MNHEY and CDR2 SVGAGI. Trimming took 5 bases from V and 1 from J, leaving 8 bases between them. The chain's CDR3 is CASSQGRQETQYF. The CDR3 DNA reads TGTGCCAGCAGTCAGGGTCGCCAAGAGACCCAGTACTTC.

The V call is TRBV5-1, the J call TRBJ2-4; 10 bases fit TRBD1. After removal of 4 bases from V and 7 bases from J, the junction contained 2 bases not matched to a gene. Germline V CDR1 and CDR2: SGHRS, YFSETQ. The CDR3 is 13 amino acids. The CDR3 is CASSRGQGNIQYF. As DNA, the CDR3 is TGCGCCAGCAGCAGGGGACAGGGGAACATTCAGTACTTC.

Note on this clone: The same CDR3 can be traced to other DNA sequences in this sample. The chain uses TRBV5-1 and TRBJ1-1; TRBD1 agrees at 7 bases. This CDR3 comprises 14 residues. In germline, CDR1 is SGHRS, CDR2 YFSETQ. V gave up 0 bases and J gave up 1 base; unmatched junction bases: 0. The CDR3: CASSLAGGNTEAFF. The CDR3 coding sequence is TGCGCCAGCAGCTTGGCAGGGGGGAACACTGAAGCTTTCTTT.

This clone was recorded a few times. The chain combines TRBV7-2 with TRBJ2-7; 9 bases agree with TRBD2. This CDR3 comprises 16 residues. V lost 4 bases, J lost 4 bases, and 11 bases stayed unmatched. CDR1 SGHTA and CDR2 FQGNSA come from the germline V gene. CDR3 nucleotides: TGTGCCAGCAGCTACTCCTCTCTAGCGGGGAGGTACGAGCAGTACTTC. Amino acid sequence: CASSYSSLAGRYEQYF.

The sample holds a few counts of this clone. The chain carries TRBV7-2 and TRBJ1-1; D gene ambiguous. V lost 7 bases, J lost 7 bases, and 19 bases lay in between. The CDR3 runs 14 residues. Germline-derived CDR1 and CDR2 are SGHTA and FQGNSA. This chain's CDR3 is CASTIPRLGREAFF. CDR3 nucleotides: TGTGCCAGCACCATCCCGCGACTCGGACGTGAAGCTTTCTTT.

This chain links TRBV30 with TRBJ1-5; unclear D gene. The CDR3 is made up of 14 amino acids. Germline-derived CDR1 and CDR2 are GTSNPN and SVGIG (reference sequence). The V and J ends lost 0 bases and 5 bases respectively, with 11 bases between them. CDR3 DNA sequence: TGTGCCTGGAGTGTTTCGGGGTCCGATCAGCCCCAGCATTTT. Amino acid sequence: CAWSVSGSDQPQHF.

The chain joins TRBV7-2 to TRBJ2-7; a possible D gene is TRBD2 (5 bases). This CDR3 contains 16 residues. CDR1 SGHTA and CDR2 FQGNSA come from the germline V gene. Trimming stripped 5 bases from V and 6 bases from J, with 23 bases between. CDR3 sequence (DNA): TGTGCCAGCAGCCCGAGTGGTACACCGGGGTACCGCGAGCAGTACTTC. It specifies CASSPSGTPGYREQYF.

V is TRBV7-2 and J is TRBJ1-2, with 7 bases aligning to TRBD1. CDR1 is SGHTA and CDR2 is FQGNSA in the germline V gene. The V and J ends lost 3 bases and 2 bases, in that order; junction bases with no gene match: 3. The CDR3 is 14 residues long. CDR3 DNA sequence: TGTGCCAGCAGCTTCTCACAGGGGAACTATGGCTACACCTTC. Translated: CASSFSQGNYGYTF. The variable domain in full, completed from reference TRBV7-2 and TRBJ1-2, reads GAGVSQSPSNKVTEKGKDVELRCDPISGHTALYWYRQSLGQGLEFLIYFQGNSAPDKSGLPSDRFSAERTGGSVSTLTIQRTQQEDSAVYLCASSFSQGNYGYTFGSGTRLTVV.

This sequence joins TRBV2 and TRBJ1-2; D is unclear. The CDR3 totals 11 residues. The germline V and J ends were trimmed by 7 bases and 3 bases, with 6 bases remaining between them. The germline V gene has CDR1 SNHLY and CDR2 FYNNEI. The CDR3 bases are TGTGCCAGCACGTCGGACTATGGCTACACCTTC. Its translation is CASTSDYGYTF. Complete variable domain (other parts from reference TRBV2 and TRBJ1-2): EPEVTQTPSHQVTQMGQEVILRCVPISNHLYFYWYRQILGQKVEFLVSFYNNEISEKSEIFDDQFSVERPDGSNFTLKIRSTKLEDSAMYFCASTSDYGYTFGSGTRLTVV.

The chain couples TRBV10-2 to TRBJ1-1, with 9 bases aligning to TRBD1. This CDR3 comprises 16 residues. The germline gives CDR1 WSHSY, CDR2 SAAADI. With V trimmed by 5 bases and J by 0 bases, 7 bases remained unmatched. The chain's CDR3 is CASSTRQGGMNTEAFF. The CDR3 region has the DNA TGCGCCAGCAGTACTAGACAGGGGGGAATGAACACTGAAGCTTTCTTT.

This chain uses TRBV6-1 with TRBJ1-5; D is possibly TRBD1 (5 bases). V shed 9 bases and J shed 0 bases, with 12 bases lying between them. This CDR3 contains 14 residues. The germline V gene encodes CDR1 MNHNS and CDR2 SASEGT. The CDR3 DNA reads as TGTGCCAGTGCCGGACAACTTAGCAATCAGCCCCAGCATTTT. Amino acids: CASAGQLSNQPQHF.

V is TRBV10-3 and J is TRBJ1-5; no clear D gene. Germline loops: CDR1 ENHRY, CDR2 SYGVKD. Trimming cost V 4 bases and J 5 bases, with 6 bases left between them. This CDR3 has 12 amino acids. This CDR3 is CAISGVDQPQHF. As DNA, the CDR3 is TGTGCCATCAGTGGAGTGGATCAGCCCCAGCATTTT.

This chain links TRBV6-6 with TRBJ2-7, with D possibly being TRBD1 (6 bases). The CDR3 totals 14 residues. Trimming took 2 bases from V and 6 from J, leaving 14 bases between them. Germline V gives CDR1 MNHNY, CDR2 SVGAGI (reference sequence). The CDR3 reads CASSYGQGLGEQYF. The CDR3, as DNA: TGTGCCAGCAGTTACGGGCAGGGGCTGGGCGAGCAGTACTTC.

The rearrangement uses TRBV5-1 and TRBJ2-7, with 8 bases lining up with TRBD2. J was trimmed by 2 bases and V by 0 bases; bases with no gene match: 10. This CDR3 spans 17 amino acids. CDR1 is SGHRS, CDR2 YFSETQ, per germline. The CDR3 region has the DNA TGCGCCAGCAGCTTGGCCCCACCTACTAGCGGAGCCTACGAGCAGTACTTC. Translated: CASSLAPPTSGAYEQYF.

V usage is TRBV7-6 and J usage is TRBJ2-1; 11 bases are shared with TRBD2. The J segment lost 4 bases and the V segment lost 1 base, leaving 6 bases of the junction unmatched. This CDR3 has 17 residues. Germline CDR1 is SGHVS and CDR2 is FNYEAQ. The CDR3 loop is CASSLGVAGGTYNEQFF. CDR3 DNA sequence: TGTGCCAGCAGCTTAGGGGTAGCGGGGGGGACATACAATGAGCAGTTCTTC.

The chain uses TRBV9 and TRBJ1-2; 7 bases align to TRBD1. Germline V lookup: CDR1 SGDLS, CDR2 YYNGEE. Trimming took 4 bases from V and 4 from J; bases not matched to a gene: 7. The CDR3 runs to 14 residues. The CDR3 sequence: CASSPRTGIYGYTF. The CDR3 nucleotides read TGTGCCAGCAGCCCGAGGACAGGCATCTATGGCTACACCTTC.

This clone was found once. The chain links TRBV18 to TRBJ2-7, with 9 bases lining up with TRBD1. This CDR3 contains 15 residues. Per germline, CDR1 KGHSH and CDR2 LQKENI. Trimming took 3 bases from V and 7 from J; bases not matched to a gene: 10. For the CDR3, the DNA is TGTGCCAGCTCACCGGGGACAGGGTCGTCGGGAGAGCAGTACTTC. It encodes CASSPGTGSSGEQYF.

CDR3 in DNA: TGTGCCAGCAGCTCACTACCAGGGAGCTACACCTTC. It translates to CASSSLPGSYTF. V usage is TRBV5-6 and J usage is TRBJ1-2; D may be TRBD1 (5 bases). V was trimmed by 3 bases and J by 9 bases, leaving 12 bases between them. CDR3 size: 12 residues. Germline CDR1 SGHDT, CDR2 YYEEEE.

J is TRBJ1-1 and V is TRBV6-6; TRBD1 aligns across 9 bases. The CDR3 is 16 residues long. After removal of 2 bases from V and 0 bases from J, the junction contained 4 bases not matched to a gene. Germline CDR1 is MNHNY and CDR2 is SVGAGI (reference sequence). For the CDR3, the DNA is TGTGCCAGCAGTTACGGGACAGGGACCATGAACACTGAAGCTTTCTTT. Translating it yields CASSYGTGTMNTEAFF.

CDR3 in amino acids: CASSLGLNTDTQYF. CDR3 nucleotides: TGTGCCAGCTCACTGGGACTAAACACAGATACGCAGTATTTT. The rearrangement uses TRBV18 and TRBJ2-3; 7 bases map to TRBD2. The CDR3 loop spans 14 amino acids. CDR1 and CDR2 (germline): KGHSH, LQKENI. Losses at the gene ends were 4 bases for V and 2 bases for J; bases not matched to a gene: 3.

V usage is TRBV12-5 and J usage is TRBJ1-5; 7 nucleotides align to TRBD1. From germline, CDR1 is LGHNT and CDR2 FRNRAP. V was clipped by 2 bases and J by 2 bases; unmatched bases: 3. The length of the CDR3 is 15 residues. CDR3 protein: CASGLLQGGNQPQHF. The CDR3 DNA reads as TGTGCTAGTGGTTTGCTGCAGGGGGGCAATCAGCCCCAGCATTTT.

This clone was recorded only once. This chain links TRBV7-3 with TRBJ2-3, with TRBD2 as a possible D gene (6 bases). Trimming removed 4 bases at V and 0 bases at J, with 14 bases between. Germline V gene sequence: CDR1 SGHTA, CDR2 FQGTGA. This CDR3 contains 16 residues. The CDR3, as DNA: TGTGCCAGCAGCTCAACCGGGACTGCTAGCACAGATACGCAGTATTTT. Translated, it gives CASSSTGTASTDTQYF.

The CDR3 DNA follows: TGTGCCAGCAGCGACAATAAGAGACAGGCCCTTAACTATGGCTACACCTTC. This translates into CASSDNKRQALNYGYTF. The rearrangement joins TRBV9 to TRBJ1-2; tentative D call: TRBD1 (6 bases). This CDR3 region has 17 residues. V was shortened by 3 bases and J by 1 base, with 19 bases between the two germline ends. Germline CDR1 is SGDLS and CDR2 is YYNGEE.